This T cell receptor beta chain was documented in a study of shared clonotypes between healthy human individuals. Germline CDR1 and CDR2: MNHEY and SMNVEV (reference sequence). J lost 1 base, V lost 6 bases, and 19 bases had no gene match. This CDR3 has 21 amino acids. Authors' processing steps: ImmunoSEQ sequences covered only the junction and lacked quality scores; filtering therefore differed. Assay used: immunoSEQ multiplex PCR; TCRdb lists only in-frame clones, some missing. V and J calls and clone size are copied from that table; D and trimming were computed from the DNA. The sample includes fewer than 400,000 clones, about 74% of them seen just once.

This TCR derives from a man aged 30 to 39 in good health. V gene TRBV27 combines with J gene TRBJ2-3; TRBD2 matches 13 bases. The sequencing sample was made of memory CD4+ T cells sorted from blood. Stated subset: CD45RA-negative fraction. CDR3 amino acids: CASRPLGLAGEEWGGTDTQYF. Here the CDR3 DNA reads TGTGCCAGCAGACCCCTTGGACTAGCGGGAGAGGAATGGGGTGGCACAGATACGCAGTATTTT.